This entry is about one T cell receptor beta chain. This record belongs to a study of cytomegalovirus exposure and HLA in healthy donors. Germline V lookup: CDR1 MNHNS, CDR2 SASEGT. J gave up 0 bases and V 1 base, and 0 bases lay outside the gene matches. The CDR3 runs to 16 residues. Primers: 60 Vbeta forward and 13 Jbeta reverse. Measured with immunoSEQ multiplex PCR; TCRdb has only the in-frame clones, and not every one. This sample has some 170,000 clones, with roughly 77% found just once. The receptor comes from a man younger than 45 in good health and CMV-seropositive. The rearrangement joins TRBV6-1 to TRBJ2-1; TRBD2 matches 10 bases. The source material was PBMCs. CDR3 DNA sequence: TGTGCCAGCAGTGAAGTAGCGGGGGGCTCCTACAATGAGCAGTTCTTC. As protein: CASSEVAGGSYNEQFF.